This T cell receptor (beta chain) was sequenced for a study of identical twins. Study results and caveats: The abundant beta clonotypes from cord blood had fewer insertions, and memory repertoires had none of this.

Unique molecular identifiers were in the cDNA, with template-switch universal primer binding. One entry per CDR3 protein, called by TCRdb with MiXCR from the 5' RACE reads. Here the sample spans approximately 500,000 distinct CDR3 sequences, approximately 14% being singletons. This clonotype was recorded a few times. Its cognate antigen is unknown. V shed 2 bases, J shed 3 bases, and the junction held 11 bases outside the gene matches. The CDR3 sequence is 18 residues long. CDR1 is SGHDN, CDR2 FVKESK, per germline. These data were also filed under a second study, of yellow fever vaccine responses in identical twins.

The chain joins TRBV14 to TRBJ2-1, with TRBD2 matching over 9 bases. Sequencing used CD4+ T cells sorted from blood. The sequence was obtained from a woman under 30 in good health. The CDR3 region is CASSQLIGLAGSYNEQFF. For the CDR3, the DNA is TGTGCCAGCAGCCAACTAATAGGGCTAGCGGGAAGCTACAATGAGCAGTTCTTC.